This TCR beta chain was found in a study of cytotoxic CD8 clonotypes in ibrutinib-treated CLL. Study background: Of a cohort that held roughly eleven relapsed/refractory and around 14 treatment-naive patients, roughly 18 were IGHV unmutated. Broader study findings: Public clonotypes proved infrequent, and on treatment they shrank or remained steady.

The J segment lost 7 bases and the V segment lost 1 base, leaving 7 bases of the junction unmatched. This CDR3 region has 15 residues. Germline CDR1 LGHNA, CDR2 YSLEER. Method: immunoSEQ multiplex PCR; TCRdb's copy keeps in-frame clones and lacks some. Counted here are some 130,000 clones, roughly 80% occurring once; the ten biggest clones make up 3% to 4%. Regarding this clone: Its matching antigen is unknown.

The receptor was isolated from a human donor with chronic lymphocytic leukemia. Sequencing used PBMCs, obtained after 24 months of ibrutinib treatment. The chain uses TRBV4-3 and TRBJ2-7; 10 positions agree with TRBD1. CDR3 sequence: CASSQVPGQGFEQYF. Here the CDR3 DNA reads TGCGCCAGCAGCCAAGTACCGGGACAGGGGTTTGAGCAGTACTTC.